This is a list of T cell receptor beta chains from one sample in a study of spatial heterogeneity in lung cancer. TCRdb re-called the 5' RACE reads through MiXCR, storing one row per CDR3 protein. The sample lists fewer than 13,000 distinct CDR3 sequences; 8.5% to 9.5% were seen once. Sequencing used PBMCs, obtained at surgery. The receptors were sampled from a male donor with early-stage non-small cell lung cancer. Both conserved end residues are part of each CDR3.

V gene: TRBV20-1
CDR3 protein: CSAKPPGFSATEAFF

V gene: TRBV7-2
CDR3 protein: CASSLDGVSNQPQHF

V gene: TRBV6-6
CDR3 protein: CASRGGGPANTGELFF

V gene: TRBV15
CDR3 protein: CATSNKDTQYF

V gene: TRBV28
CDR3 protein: CASSHTGKGYNSPLHF

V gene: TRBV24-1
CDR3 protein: CATSDFVQGNTEAFF

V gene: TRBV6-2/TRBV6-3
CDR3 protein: CASSGLSDTQYF

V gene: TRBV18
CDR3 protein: CASSTSGVPQETQYF

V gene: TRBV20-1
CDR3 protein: CSADWDNSGANVLTF

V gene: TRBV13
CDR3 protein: CASSLRIDGGAETQYF